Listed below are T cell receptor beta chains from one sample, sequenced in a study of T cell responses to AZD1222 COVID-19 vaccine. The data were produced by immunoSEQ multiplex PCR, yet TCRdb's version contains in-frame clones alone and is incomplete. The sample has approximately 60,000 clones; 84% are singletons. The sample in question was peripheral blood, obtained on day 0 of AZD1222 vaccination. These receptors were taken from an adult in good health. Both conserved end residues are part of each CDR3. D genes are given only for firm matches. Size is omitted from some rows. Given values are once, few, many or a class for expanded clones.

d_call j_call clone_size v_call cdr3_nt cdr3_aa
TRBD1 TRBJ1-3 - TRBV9 TGTGCCAGCAGCGTAGACAGGGGCTCTGGAAACACCATATATTTT CASSVDRGSGNTIYF
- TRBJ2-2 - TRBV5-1 TGCGCCAGCAAGGTGACGAACACCGGGGAGCTGTTTTTT CASKVTNTGELFF
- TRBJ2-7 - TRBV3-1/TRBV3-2 TGTGCCAGCAGCCAAGGTCTATACTACGAGCAGTACTTC CASSQGLYYEQYF
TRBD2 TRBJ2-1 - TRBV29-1 TGCAGCGTTGTCCCGGGGGGCAATGAGCAGTTCTTC CSVVPGGNEQFF
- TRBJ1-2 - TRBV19 TGTGCCAGCCGAGACCGGGGGCGCCGCGGCTACACCTTC CASRDRGRRGYTF
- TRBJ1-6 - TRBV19 TGTGCCAGTAGCGAGGGGCTTGACTCACCCCTCCACTTT CASSEGLDSPLHF
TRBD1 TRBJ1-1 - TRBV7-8 TGTGCCAGCAGCTTAGGGGGGACAGGGAACACTGAAGCTTTCTTT CASSLGGTGNTEAFF
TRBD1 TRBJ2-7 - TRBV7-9 TGTGCCAGCAGCTCACGACAGGGTCCCTACGAGCAGTACTTC CASSSRQGPYEQYF
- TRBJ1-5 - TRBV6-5 TGTGCCAGCACGGGACACCGGAGGGGCAATCAGCCCCAGCATTTT CASTGHRRGNQPQHF
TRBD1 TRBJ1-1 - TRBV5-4 TGTGCCAGCAGCCCGGGACAGGATCTTGAAGCTTTCTTT CASSPGQDLEAFF
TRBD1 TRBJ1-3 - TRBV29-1 TGCAGCGTTGAGGACAGGCTCTCTGGAAACACCATATATTTT CSVEDRLSGNTIYF
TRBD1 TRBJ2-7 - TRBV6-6 TGTGCCAGCAGGGACAGGGGTATGTTGGAGGACGAGCAGTACTTC CASRDRGMLEDEQYF
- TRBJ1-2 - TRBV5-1 TGCGCCAGCAGTATGGGACCATTCTATGGCTACACCTTC CASSMGPFYGYTF
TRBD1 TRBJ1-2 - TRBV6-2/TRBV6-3 TGTGCCAGCAGTTACTCGATCGGGACAGACGAGGTTAACTATGGCTACACCTTC CASSYSIGTDEVNYGYTF
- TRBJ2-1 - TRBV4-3 TGCGCCAGCAGCCAAGATCTCCAGCGTGGCTACAATGAGCAGTTCTTC CASSQDLQRGYNEQFF
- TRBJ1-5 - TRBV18 TGTGCCAGCTCACATACAGGCAGGGTGTCGGGTCAGCCCCAGCATTTT CASSHTGRVSGQPQHF
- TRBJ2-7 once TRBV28 TGTGCCAGCAGTTCTCCGTCCCGTTACGAGCAGTACTTC CASSSPSRYEQYF
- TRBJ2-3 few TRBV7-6 TGTGCCAGCAGCGGAGATACGCAGTATTTT CASSGDTQYF
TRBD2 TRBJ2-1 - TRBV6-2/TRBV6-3 TGTGCCAGCAGTTCACTAGCGGAGTACAATGAGCAGTTCTTC CASSSLAEYNEQFF
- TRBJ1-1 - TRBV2 TGTGCCAGCAGTGGCAGAATTAGGGAGGGAAGATGGACTGAAGCTTTCTTT CASSGRIREGRWTEAFF
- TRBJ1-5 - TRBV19 TGTGCCAGTAGTATGCGCCCCAATCAGCCCCAGCATTTT CASSMRPNQPQHF